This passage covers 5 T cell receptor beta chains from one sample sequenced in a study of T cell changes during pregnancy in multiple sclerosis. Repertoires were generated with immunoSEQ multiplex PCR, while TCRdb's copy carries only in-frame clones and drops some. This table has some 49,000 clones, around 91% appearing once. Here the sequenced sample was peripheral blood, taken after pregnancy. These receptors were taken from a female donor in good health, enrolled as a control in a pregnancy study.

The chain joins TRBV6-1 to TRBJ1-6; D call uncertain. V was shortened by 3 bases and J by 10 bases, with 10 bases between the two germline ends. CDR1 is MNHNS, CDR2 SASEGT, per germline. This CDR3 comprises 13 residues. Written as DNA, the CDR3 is TGTGCCAGCAGTGATAAGGGAGGATCACCCCTCCACTTT. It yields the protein CASSDKGGSPLHF.

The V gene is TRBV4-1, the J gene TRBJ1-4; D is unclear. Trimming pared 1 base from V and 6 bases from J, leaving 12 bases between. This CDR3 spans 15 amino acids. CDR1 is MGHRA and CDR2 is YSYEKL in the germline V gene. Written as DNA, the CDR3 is TGCGCCAGCAGCCAAGCAGGAGGCCTCTATGAAAAACTGTTTTTT. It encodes CASSQAGGLYEKLFF.

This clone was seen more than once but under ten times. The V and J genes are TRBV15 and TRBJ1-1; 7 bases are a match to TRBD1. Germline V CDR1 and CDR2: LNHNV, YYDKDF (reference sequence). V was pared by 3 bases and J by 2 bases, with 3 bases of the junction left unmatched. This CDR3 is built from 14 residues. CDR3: CATSRDRSNTEAFF. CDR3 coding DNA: TGTGCCACCAGCAGGGACAGGTCCAACACTGAAGCTTTCTTT.

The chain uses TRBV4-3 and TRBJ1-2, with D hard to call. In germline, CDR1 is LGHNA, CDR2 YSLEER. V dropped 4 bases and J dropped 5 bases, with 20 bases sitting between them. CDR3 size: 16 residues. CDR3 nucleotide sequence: TGCGCCAGCAGCCCCCAGACCGCGGGTCTGGAGTATGGCTACACCTTC. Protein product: CASSPQTAGLEYGYTF.

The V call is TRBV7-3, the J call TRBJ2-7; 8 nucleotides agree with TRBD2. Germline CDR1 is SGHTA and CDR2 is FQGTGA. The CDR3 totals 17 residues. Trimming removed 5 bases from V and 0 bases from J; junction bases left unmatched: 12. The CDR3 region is CASSGDLRSGSSYEQYF. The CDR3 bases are TGTGCCAGCAGCGGGGACCTGAGGAGCGGGAGCTCCTACGAGCAGTACTTC.